One sample yielded the 28 T cell receptor beta chains listed below, sequenced in a study of beta chain features in type 1 diabetes. Reverse transcribing all isolated RNA meant expressed TCRB transcripts were sequenced. Libraries were prepared by immunoSEQ multiplex PCR; TCRdb keeps only in-frame clonotypes and omits some of them. This table has around 160,000 clones, about 44% appearing once. Sequencing was done on a sample of Tregs from blood. Receptor source: a man aged 18-30 years in good health.

This sequence joins TRBV9 and TRBJ2-2, with 10 bases aligning to TRBD2. The CDR3 runs to 17 residues. The ends lost 4 bases at V and 7 bases at J; junction bases unmatched: 13. CDR1 is SGDLS and CDR2 is YYNGEE in the germline V gene. CDR3 bases: TGTGCCAGCAGCCTCCCGAAAGGGACTAGCGAGGGCGGGGAGCTGTTTTTT. It yields the protein CASSLPKGTSEGGELFF.

The rearrangement joins TRBV7-9 to TRBJ2-7; TRBD2 aligns across 10 bases. The germline V gene has CDR1 SEHNR and CDR2 FQNEAQ (reference sequence). J was trimmed by 1 base and V by 5 bases; bases with no gene match: 8. CDR3 length: 16 residues. The CDR3 here is CASSPPTSGVSYEQYF. The CDR3 bases are TGTGCCAGCAGCCCTCCCACTAGCGGGGTTTCCTACGAGCAGTACTTC.

This clone has just a few counts. The chain has TRBV10-3 and TRBJ2-4; TRBD2 agrees at 8 bases. Germline CDR1 ENHRY, CDR2 SYGVKD. The V segment lost 6 bases and the J segment 0 bases; nucleotides outside the gene matches: 7. This CDR3 has 16 amino acids. The CDR3 region has the DNA TGTGCCATCAGCCCTCGGGAGGGGCTAGCCAAAAACATTCAGTACTTC. Protein product: CAISPREGLAKNIQYF.

Regarding this clone: This specimen includes other DNA sequences encoding the same CDR3. The chain has TRBV9 and TRBJ2-7, with a weak D call TRBD2 (6 bases). V lost 0 bases to trimming and J lost 3 bases, with 10 bases between them. The CDR3 runs to 14 residues. Germline values: CDR1 SGDLS, CDR2 YYNGEE. Here the CDR3 reads CASSVGTGDYEQYF. CDR3 DNA: TGTGCCAGCAGCGTAGGGACGGGAGACTACGAGCAGTACTTC.

The chain combines TRBV7-9 with TRBJ1-6; 10 positions agree with TRBD1. The CDR3 loop spans 14 amino acids. Germline V lookup: CDR1 SEHNR, CDR2 FQNEAQ (reference sequence). CDR3 residues: CAIRGRQGASPLHF. The CDR3 DNA reads as TGTGCGATCAGAGGTCGACAGGGGGCTTCACCCCTCCACTTT.

The gene calls are TRBV7-8 and TRBJ1-1; 9 bases fit TRBD1. The CDR3 has 16 residues. J was trimmed by 6 bases and V by 5 bases; bases with no gene match: 13. Germline CDR1 SGHVS, CDR2 FQNEAQ. Here the CDR3 DNA reads TGTGCCAGCAGCCCAAGGACAGGGGCCGCTATTCCTGAAGCTTTCTTT. It translates to CASSPRTGAAIPEAFF. Filled out from reference TRBV7-8 and TRBJ1-1, the complete variable domain reads GAGVSQSPRYKVAKRGQDVALRCDPISGHVSLFWYQQALGQGPEFLTYFQNEAQLDKSGLPSDRFFAERPEGSVSTLKIQRTQQEDSAVYLCASSPRTGAAIPEAFFGQGTRLTVV.

This clone was counted a few times. The V gene is TRBV29-1, the J gene TRBJ2-3; 11 bases match TRBD1. The CDR3 extends over 18 amino acids. Per the germline V gene, CDR1 is SQVTM and CDR2 is ANQGSEA. With 6 bases clipped from V and 1 base from J, the junction kept 15 bases outside the gene matches. CDR3: CSVQSSGTGGFGTDTQYF. Here the CDR3 DNA reads TGCAGCGTGCAATCGTCCGGGACAGGGGGTTTCGGCACAGATACGCAGTATTTT.

This clone was detected only once. The rearrangement uses TRBV28 and TRBJ2-4, with 11 bases matching TRBD1. The CDR3 has 14 residues. Per the germline V gene, CDR1 is MDHEN and CDR2 is SYDVKM. J was trimmed by 7 bases and V by 5 bases; bases with no gene match: 4. Written as DNA, the CDR3 is TGTGCCAGCAGTGGACAGGGGGCAATGAACATTCAGTACTTC. Residues: CASSGQGAMNIQYF.

The rearrangement uses TRBV10-3 and TRBJ2-6; 9 bases are shared with TRBD1. This CDR3 is built from 17 residues. V shed 6 bases, J shed 1 base, and the junction held 7 bases outside the gene matches. Germline assignment: CDR1 ENHRY and CDR2 SYGVKD. Written as DNA, the CDR3 is TGTGCCATCAGGGGACAGGGAGAATCTTCTGGGGCCAACGTCCTGACTTTC. Protein product: CAIRGQGESSGANVLTF.

The genes are TRBV4-3 and TRBJ1-4; TRBD1 matches at 10 bases. The germline V gene encodes CDR1 LGHNA and CDR2 YSLEER. CDR3 size: 16 residues. V shed 1 base, J shed 7 bases, and the junction held 6 bases outside the gene matches. Written as DNA, the CDR3 is TGCGCCAGCAGCCAAGGAACGGGACAGGGGTTTGAAAAACTGTTTTTT. Translating it yields CASSQGTGQGFEKLFF.

This clone has more than one count but fewer than ten. The chain uses TRBV14 and TRBJ2-7; 11 positions agree with TRBD2. The CDR3 is 15 amino acids. Germline trimming cut 4 bases from V and 0 bases from J; bases unmatched to any gene: 2. The germline gives CDR1 SGHDN, CDR2 FVKESK. CDR3 sequence reads: CASSPLAGVSYEQYF. For the CDR3, the DNA is TGTGCCAGCAGCCCACTAGCGGGAGTCTCCTACGAGCAGTACTTC.

J is TRBJ2-2 and V is TRBV27, with 8 bases lining up with TRBD1. The CDR3 is 14 residues long. The germline CDR1 and CDR2 sequences are MNHEY and SMNVEV (reference sequence). V gave up 4 bases and J gave up 4 bases; unmatched junction bases: 2. The CDR3 region has the DNA TGTGCCAGCAGTTCCGACAGGGGCACCGGGGAGCTGTTTTTT. This translates into CASSSDRGTGELFF.

CDR3 region: CASSLASDRLMNTEAFF. The CDR3 bases are TGCGCCAGCAGCTTGGCCTCAGACAGGCTAATGAACACTGAAGCTTTCTTT. V is TRBV5-1 and J is TRBJ1-1, with D possibly TRBD1 on 6 matching bases. V lost 0 bases, J lost 0 bases, and 15 bases lay in between. This CDR3 contains 17 residues. The germline V gene has CDR1 SGHRS and CDR2 YFSETQ.

Worth noting for this clone: At one boundary the junction diverges from the germline segment, which might be a read error. The chain combines TRBV7-7 with TRBJ2-5; 10 positions agree with TRBD2. This CDR3 is 14 amino acids long. The V gene's germline CDR1 is SSHAT and CDR2 FNYEAQ (reference sequence). The CDR3 protein is CASSSSGSGETQYF. CDR3 coding DNA: TGTGCTAGCAGCTCTAGCGGGAGTGGCGAGACCCAGTACTTC.

The rearrangement joins TRBV7-6 to TRBJ2-7, with 9 bases aligning to TRBD2. J was trimmed by 3 bases and V by 5 bases; bases with no gene match: 11. The CDR3 spans 16 residues. Per the germline V gene, CDR1 is SGHVS and CDR2 is FNYEAQ. CDR3 region: CASSDQLAGGDYEQYF. CDR3 DNA: TGTGCCAGCAGCGATCAACTAGCGGGCGGGGACTACGAGCAGTACTTC.

This clone appeared a single time. This chain uses TRBV19 with TRBJ2-7, with 9 bases lining up with TRBD2. Germline values: CDR1 LNHDA, CDR2 SQIVND (reference sequence). Unmatched junction bases numbered 5, after V lost 5 bases and J lost 0 bases. The CDR3 length is 15 residues. DNA for the CDR3: TGTGCCAGTAGTTTTAGCGGGAGCATCTCCTACGAGCAGTACTTC. Amino acids: CASSFSGSISYEQYF.

The chain is built from TRBV10-3 and TRBJ2-3; 9 bases fit TRBD2. Germline V gene data show CDR1 as ENHRY and CDR2 as SYGVKD. This CDR3 has 14 residues. V lost 5 bases, J lost 6 bases, and 6 bases stayed unmatched. The chain's CDR3 is CAISRAGGGDTQYF. In DNA form, the CDR3 reads TGTGCCATCAGTCGAGCGGGAGGAGGGGATACGCAGTATTTT.

The rearrangement links TRBV5-4 to TRBJ2-1; 9 nucleotides align to TRBD2. Germline V gene lookup returns CDR1 SGHNT and CDR2 YYREEE (reference sequence). V lost 4 bases, J lost 3 bases, and 8 bases stayed unmatched. There are 16 residues in the CDR3. CDR3 amino acids: CASSPRGGRDYNEQFF. DNA of the CDR3: TGTGCCAGCAGCCCGAGGGGCGGGAGGGACTACAATGAGCAGTTCTTC.

CDR3 coding DNA: TGTGCCTGGAGGGACCAGGGCGGAGCTTTCTTT. Protein: CAWRDQGGAFF. The chain uses TRBV30 and TRBJ1-1; TRBD1 might be the D (5 bases). Germline CDR1 GTSNPN, CDR2 SVGIG (reference sequence). Trimming stripped 3 bases from V and 10 bases from J, with 12 bases between. The CDR3 covers 11 residues.

J is TRBJ1-2 and V is TRBV9; 10 nucleotides agree with TRBD1. Germline CDR1 is SGDLS and CDR2 is YYNGEE. Unmatched junction bases numbered 5, after V lost 4 bases and J lost 2 bases. The CDR3 is 15 residues long. The CDR3 DNA follows: TGTGCCAGCAGCCCCAGGACAGGGGGGAACTATGGCTACACCTTC. Residues: CASSPRTGGNYGYTF.

The genes are TRBV28 and TRBJ1-5, with a tentative D call TRBD1 (6 bases). Between the trimmed V and J ends, which lost 5 bases and 7 bases, there was a span of 21 bases. Germline V gene sequence: CDR1 MDHEN, CDR2 SYDVKM. This CDR3 has 16 amino acids. The CDR3 protein is CASSRVGGGRSQPQHF. The DNA of the CDR3 is TGTGCCAGCAGTAGGGTTGGTGGGGGCCGGAGCCAGCCCCAGCATTTT. Using reference TRBV28 and TRBJ1-5 for the parts outside the CDR3, the full variable domain is DVKVTQSSRYLVKRTGEKVFLECVQDMDHENMFWYRQDPGLGLRLIYFSYDVKMKEKGDIPEGYSVSREKKERFSLILESASTNQTSMYLCASSRVGGGRSQPQHFGDGTRLSIL.

This chain connects TRBV18 to TRBJ2-1; 12 nucleotides match TRBD2. This CDR3 comprises 17 residues. With V trimmed by 3 bases and J by 10 bases, 13 bases remained unmatched. Germline CDR1 and CDR2: KGHSH and LQKENI. The CDR3 is CASSPVLTSGGPAEQFF. The CDR3 DNA is TGTGCCAGCTCACCGGTCTTGACTAGCGGGGGACCCGCGGAGCAGTTCTTC.

This clone showed up just once. V gene TRBV5-1 combines with J gene TRBJ1-1; TRBD1 matches 9 bases. J gave up 5 bases and V 4 bases, and 12 bases lay outside the gene matches. Germline CDR1 SGHRS, CDR2 YFSETQ. The CDR3 has 16 amino acids. The chain's CDR3 is CASSLLRTGVETEAFF. The CDR3 DNA sequence: TGCGCCAGCAGCCTCCTAAGGACAGGGGTGGAGACTGAAGCTTTCTTT.

This clone appeared a few times. The rearrangement links TRBV13 to TRBJ1-4, with a possible D match to TRBD1 (6 bases). Per germline, CDR1 PRHDT and CDR2 FYEKMQ (reference sequence). V was pared by 6 bases and J by 5 bases, with 16 bases between. The CDR3 covers 15 residues. The DNA for the CDR3 is TGTGCCAGCAGATTCACCCAGGGGACGAATGAAAAACTGTTTTTT. It is translated as CASRFTQGTNEKLFF.

This chain uses TRBV27 with TRBJ1-2; weak D call: TRBD1 (5 bases). The germline gives CDR1 MNHEY, CDR2 SMNVEV (reference sequence). Trimming shortened V by 3 bases and J by 6 bases, and 11 bases separated the two germline ends. This CDR3 comprises 13 residues. CDR3 loop: CASSFQGTHGYTF. Here the CDR3 DNA reads TGTGCCAGCAGTTTCCAAGGGACTCATGGCTACACCTTC.

V gene TRBV28 combines with J gene TRBJ2-3, with D maybe TRBD2 (6 bases). V shed 8 bases and J shed 3 bases, with 12 bases lying between them. The CDR3 has 13 amino acids. Germline loops: CDR1 MDHEN, CDR2 SYDVKM. The CDR3 sequence is CASRTAGTDTQYF. CDR3 nucleotide sequence: TGTGCCAGCCGGACTGCGGGAACAGATACGCAGTATTTT.

The count of this clone is one. This CDR3 reads CAIRVAVSSAGELFF. CDR3 DNA: TGTGCCATCAGGGTTGCCGTAAGCTCGGCCGGGGAGCTGTTTTTT. This chain joins TRBV10-3 and TRBJ2-2; D not resolved. Germline CDR1 ENHRY, CDR2 SYGVKD. V lost 6 bases, J lost 6 bases, and 17 bases lay in between. The CDR3 runs 15 residues.

The rearrangement uses TRBV28 and TRBJ1-5, with D perhaps TRBD1 (5 bases). Between the trimmed V and J ends, which lost 6 bases and 6 bases, there was a span of 18 bases. The length of the CDR3 is 15 residues. CDR1 and CDR2 (germline): MDHEN, SYDVKM. This CDR3 reads CASRERGRVSQPQHF. The CDR3, as DNA: TGTGCCAGCAGGGAAAGGGGTCGGGTATCTCAGCCCCAGCATTTT.